The 5 T cell receptor beta chains given below trace back to one sample, sequenced in a study of blood T cell repertoires in COVID-19. Measured with immunoSEQ multiplex PCR; TCRdb has only the in-frame clones, and not every one. The profile covers 150,000 to 200,000 clones, with over 75% appearing a single time and 9.8% taken by the ten largest. Input material: peripheral blood. These receptors were obtained from a woman of 80 years or more with acute or convalescent COVID-19.

The chain uses TRBV10-3 and TRBJ2-3; 9 nucleotides line up with TRBD1. The germline CDR1 and CDR2 sequences are ENHRY and SYGVKD. The CDR3 has 16 residues. J was trimmed by 3 bases and V by 3 bases; bases with no gene match: 7. The CDR3: CAISDPTGGRTDTQYF. In DNA form, the CDR3 reads TGTGCCATCAGTGACCCGACAGGGGGTCGAACAGATACGCAGTATTTT.

The V gene is TRBV5-1, the J gene TRBJ2-7; D uncertain. Germline loops: CDR1 SGHRS, CDR2 YFSETQ. Trimming took 0 bases from V and 3 from J, leaving 7 bases between them. CDR3 size: 13 residues. The CDR3 DNA follows: TGCGCCAGCAGCTTGGGGTACAACTACGAGCAGTACTTC. The encoded protein is CASSLGYNYEQYF. The complete variable domain, with remaining parts taken from reference TRBV5-1 and TRBJ2-7, reads KAGVTQTPRYLIKTRGQQVTLSCSPISGHRSVSWYQQTPGQGLQFLFEYFSETQRNKGNFPGRFSGRQFSNSRSEMNVSTLELGDSALYLCASSLGYNYEQYFGPGTRLTVT.

Written as DNA, the CDR3 is TGTGCCTGGAGTGTAGGGGGGGCTAAAGAGACCCAGTACTTC. Translating it yields CAWSVGGAKETQYF. V gene TRBV30 combines with J gene TRBJ2-5; a possible D gene is TRBD2 (7 bases). Germline-derived CDR1 and CDR2 are GTSNPN and SVGIG (reference sequence). The length of the CDR3 is 14 residues. The V end lost 0 bases, the J end lost 3 bases, and 11 bases lay between the germline ends.

V usage is TRBV3-1 (or the pseudogene TRBV3-2) and J usage is TRBJ1-2; TRBD1 might be the D (5 bases). The CDR3 consists of 15 residues. Trimming removed 2 bases from V and 1 base from J, with 11 bases in between. Germline V CDR1 and CDR2: LGHDT, YNNKEL (reference sequence). CDR3 DNA sequence: TGTGCCAGCAGCCAATACCCCAGGGTTAACTATGGCTACACCTTC. Amino acid sequence: CASSQYPRVNYGYTF.

This clone was recorded once. The chain has TRBV7-2 and TRBJ1-2; weak D call: TRBD1 (5 bases). Germline values: CDR1 SGHTA, CDR2 FQGNSA. CDR3 length: 16 amino acids. V shed 0 bases and J shed 4 bases, with 15 bases lying between them. The CDR3 sequence is CASSLAKDTSSYGYTF. The CDR3, as DNA: TGTGCCAGCAGCTTAGCGAAGGACACCTCCTCCTATGGCTACACCTTC.